The sequence of this TCR beta chain was determined in a study of shared clonotypes between healthy human individuals. Study results and caveats: Rarefaction exposed incomplete sorted-subset sequencing despite large depth.

As regards this clone: Its antigen remains unidentified.

V shed 1 base and J 4 bases; nucleotides not matched to a gene: 17. CDR3 length: 20 residues. Germline V gene data show CDR1 as MGHRA and CDR2 as YSYEKL. Repertoires were generated with immunoSEQ multiplex PCR, while TCRdb's copy carries only in-frame clones and drops some. In the table there are about 680,000 clones, about three quarters of which are singletons. This sequence was found in a woman in her 30s in good health. The V gene is TRBV4-1, the J gene TRBJ2-3; TRBD2 matches 10 bases. Sequencing was performed on memory CD4+ T cells sorted from blood. The subset denotes: CD45RA-negative fraction. The CDR3 sequence is CASSQVGLAGELERADTQYF. Here the CDR3 DNA reads TGCGCCAGCAGCCAAGTTGGGCTAGCGGGGGAACTGGAGAGGGCAGATACGCAGTATTTT.